This T cell receptor (beta chain) was identified in a study of blood T cell repertoires in COVID-19 (dated by TCRdb to between 2020 and 2021). Notes on the research overall: The collaborator samples originated in the United States, Italy and Spain and spanned the acute and convalescent phases of COVID-19. The material from the prospective study consisted of cDNA or gDNA derived from T cells, B-cell-depleted T cells, or PBMCs. Deeply sampled blood TCRbeta repertoires from subjects exposed to, actively infected with, or recovered from COVID-19 were included in the dataset. The repertoires were made available in a free public database intended to serve as a resource for research on the immune response to SARS-CoV-2. The samples were drawn from the first 160 participants of the ongoing ImmuneRACE study and from 950 to 1,500 subjects provided by 6 global collaborators. The sample metadata nearly always contained a de-identified subject ID, COVID-19 status, age in years and sex. Where available, HLA class I and class II types were obtained from metadata supplied by the sample provider rather than from assay-based typing. Broad study findings and their caveats: Clinical and demographic metadata were provided uncurated, with the amount varying by source and participant.

Comment on this clone: This clone's antigen is unknown. Base qualities are not recorded, but no much larger clone differs from it by a single base.

Enrolling through a virtual design, the prospective study's participants ranged in age from roughly 18 to 89 years and lived across 20 to 25 United States geographic areas. In the prospective study, cohorts were assigned on the basis of participant-reported clinical history obtained from a screening survey and a study questionnaire. Exposed participants were defined as having been in contact with someone with a PCR-confirmed or clinician-diagnosed COVID-19 case within 2 weeks of study entry. Mobile phlebotomists in the prospective study collected whole blood, serum and a nasopharyngeal or oropharyngeal swab from every participant. Participants in the prospective study had the option to provide additional blood draws and questionnaires over a roughly two-month period. Blood samples from the prospective study were shipped frozen or at room temperature prior to DNA extraction. The immunoSEQ Assay, a bias-controlled multiplex PCR, was used to amplify TCRbeta CDR3 regions from genomic DNA. Per the authors' processing: The number of nucleated cells in each sample was estimated from the amplification of reference gene primers within the assay. To quantify the absolute abundance of each unique TCRbeta CDR3 rearrangement, sequence reads were collapsed and filtered. Productive Simpson clonality was computed per sample as the square root of Simpson's diversity index over productive rearrangements. Here the immuneACCESS table is served through TCRdb, limited to in-frame sequences with V and J called. Missing clones are a known gap in these copies; in checked studies unresolved V genes cover under half, and the rest lacks a known reason. V, J and clone size reflect that table, while D and trimming were determined from the DNA. This sample lists some 150,000 clones; about four fifths were detected once. The top ten clones comprise more than 5% of the sample.

CDR1 and CDR2, looked up from the germline V gene (reference sequence), are LNHDA and SQIVND. The junction shows trimming of 5 bases on V and 2 bases on J, plus 13 bases between the germline ends. Measured from the cysteine to the phenylalanine, the CDR3 is 14 residues long. The retained sequence is limited to the CDR3, 42 bases, with the frame set at the first base. Material: PBMCs or T cells enriched from blood (not recorded which). The chain is assembled from TRBV19 and TRBJ2-7; the D gene is perhaps TRBD2, on 6 matching bases. This TCR was recovered from a woman aged 45-60 years who had been exposed to COVID-19. The CDR3 protein: CASSPSGSTYEQYF. The DNA sequence is given as TGTGCCAGTAGTCCATCCGGGAGTACCTACGAGCAGTACTTC.